This T cell receptor beta chain was found in a study of Tregs in tolerant kidney transplant recipients (dated by TCRdb to the late 2010s). In the study overall: The transplants used related donors along with nonmyeloablative bone marrow transplantation, and in the human trials mixed chimerism was transient. TCRbeta sequencing was used in the study to identify donor-specific regulatory T cells before combined kidney and bone marrow transplantation, and the identified cells were then tracked after transplant. Study-wide conclusions, independent of this receptor: Because the study included only a small number of patients, the results must be confirmed in larger populations and under other immunosuppression protocols. Expanding Tregs with activated donor B cells appeared to identify the most biologically relevant and donor-specific TCRbeta repertoire. Biological reproducibility was not directly assessed, although technical replication error appeared to be minimal. For some patients, the PCR primers changed as time went on, which meant samples from those patients could not be compared with one another at the nucleotide level. Donor-specific Treg expansion exceeded global Treg expansion in tolerant patients, suggesting antigen-driven rather than nonspecific expansion.

In light of the paper, this sample's time point label describes: blood sample drawn before combined kidney and bone marrow transplant. Thawed PBMCs were FACS-sorted into unstimulated Tregs (CD4+CD25+CD127-), CD4+ non-Tregs (CD4+CD25-), CD4 cells and CD8 cells. Patients were several combined kidney and bone marrow transplant recipients from the ITN036ST trial, and only these trial subjects had samples available. Healthy control blood was processed to PBMCs with a Ficoll density gradient and then cryopreserved, whereas patient PBMCs were collected both before and after transplant. Comment on this clone: Its antigen is still unknown. The read finishes 3 residues shy of the CDR3 end, and the germline J gene is used to complete it.

For TCRbeta CDR3 sequencing, genomic DNA from the sorted cells was extracted using the QIAGEN DNeasy Blood and Tissue Kit. High-throughput TCRbeta CDR3 sequencing was carried out commercially through immunoSEQ, with PCR amplification with bias correction and internal controls included. The source study handled its data this way. Unique productive TCRbeta sequences were defined by CDR3 nucleotide sequence where primers matched, and otherwise by CDR3 amino acid sequence together with Vbeta and Jbeta genes. As a correction for sorting error, sequences shared between sorted populations at a frequency ratio of 2:1 or less were discarded, and the remaining shared sequences were assigned to the higher population. A sequence was defined as donor-reactive if the sequence was expanded at least 5-fold in CFSE-low cells compared with unstimulated cells and had a frequency of at least 0.01% in CFSE-low cells. Jensen-Shannon divergence calculated on the top 100 TCRbeta sequences ranked by frequency was used to measure repertoire divergence. For any sample with multiple sequencing runs, sorting error was corrected in each run separately before the runs were pooled. The table was pulled from immuneACCESS by TCRdb, which kept in-frame rearrangements only. Such tables lose some clones; where checked, under half of the loss comes from unresolved V genes, and the rest has no known cause. From that table come the V and J calls and clone size; the DNA was used to work out D and trimming. The table kept for this sample lists about 30,000 clones. Jointly, the top ten make up about 7.6% of the sample.

V loses 3 bases, J loses 1 base, and the germline ends lie 12 bases apart. The CDR3 goes from the cysteine to the phenylalanine over 14 residues. Of the CDR3's DNA, 33 bases were read; they are in frame from base 1. As encoded in the germline V gene (reference sequence), CDR1 is DFQATT while CDR2 is SNEGSKA. This sample comprised CD8+ T cells from blood, obtained before the transplant. The chain is made from TRBV20-1 and TRBJ1-1; perhaps TRBD1 is the D gene, with 6 bases matching. The sequence was obtained from a human donor who received a combined kidney and bone marrow transplant. The covered CDR3 bases are TGCAGTGCTAGTATCCTCAGGGGGAACACTGAA. Its protein product is CSASILRGNTE. The whole CDR3 region reads CSASILRGNTEAFF.